This T cell receptor beta chain is from a study of Ad26.COV2.S vaccination and SARS-CoV-2 variants. About the study: Ad26.COV2.S shots went into the muscle once or twice, 56 days apart.

Specified treatment: around 19 received Ad26.COV2.S at low or high dose, single or two shots; five or six received placebo; per-sample allocation not given. Samples were taken on day 63 after the first vaccine or placebo injection. An Ad26 vector expressing Wuhan-strain SARS-CoV-2 spike served as the vaccine. The table came from immunoSEQ multiplex PCR; TCRdb's copy has only in-frame clones and leaves some out. The table has some 290,000 clones, 85% seen once; the top ten hold 2% to 2.5%. Germline V CDR1 and CDR2: SGDLS, YYNGEE. The V end was cut by 0 bases, the J end by 0 bases, with 13 bases between. This CDR3 has 17 amino acids. Study results and limitations: CD8+ and CD4+ T cells specific for spike reportedly responded with substantial breadth after vaccination. Total T cell responses were possibly underestimated by TCR breadth and depth analyses.

There are a few counts of this clone. Its matching antigen is unknown. V usage is TRBV9 and J usage is TRBJ1-3, with D perhaps matching TRBD1 (5 bases). The material sequenced was peripheral blood, taken in a trial of Ad26.COV2.S vaccine versus placebo. The source is a person aged 18-60 years who received the Ad26.COV2.S COVID-19 vaccine or a placebo. The DNA of the CDR3 is TGTGCCAGCAGCGTAGTGGACGGGGGGATCTCTGGAAACACCATATATTTT. The encoded protein is CASSVVDGGISGNTIYF.